The source of this T cell receptor (beta chain) is a study of T cell responses to AZD1222 COVID-19 vaccine. The CDR3 covers 15 residues. The germline V and J ends were trimmed by 0 bases and 4 bases, with 10 bases remaining between them. Germline V gene lookup returns CDR1 SEHNR and CDR2 FQNEAQ (reference sequence). TCRdb's table, derived via immunoSEQ multiplex PCR, lists solely in-frame clones and lacks some. The sample lists over 70,000 clones, 85% occurring once. The TCR originated in an adult in good health. This chain joins TRBV7-9 and TRBJ2-1; D might be TRBD1 (7 bases). The sequenced sample was peripheral blood, obtained on day 0 of AZD1222 vaccination. The CDR3 is CASSLAGGQYNEQFF. CDR3 bases: TGTGCCAGCAGCTTAGCGGGGGGACAGTACAATGAGCAGTTCTTC.